The source of this T cell receptor (beta chain) is a study of blood T cell repertoires in COVID-19. As for the study in general: Italy, Spain and the United States were the sources of the convalescent and acute COVID-19 samples. T cells, B-cell-depleted T cells, or PBMCs supplied cDNA or gDNA.

As handled by the study authors: Using reference gene primer amplification, nucleated cell counts were estimated. Only in-frame clones appear in the TCRdb table, and some are missing; sequencing was by immunoSEQ multiplex PCR. For V, J and clone size, that table is used; D and trimming come from the DNA. In the table there are 200,000 to 250,000 clones, around nine tenths of which are singletons. This clone is a singleton in its sample. This could be a read error, since a much larger clone is one nucleotide away. Enrollment of patients from Seattle took place during active infection, with longitudinal follow-up. This CDR3 comprises 13 residues. Germline V CDR1 and CDR2: MNHEY, SVGAGI. Trimming shortened V by 3 bases and J by 1 base, and 6 bases separated the two germline ends.

V and J are TRBV6-5 and TRBJ1-1; D call uncertain. The sequenced sample was peripheral blood. The sequence came from a man aged 30-40 years with COVID-19, enrolled during active disease. CDR3 DNA: TGTGCCAGCAGTTATGAGCGGAACACTGAAGCTTTCTTT. Its translation: CASSYERNTEAFF.